Sequencing of this T cell receptor (beta chain) was carried out in a study of OX40 agonist ivuxolimab in advanced cancers. About the research overall: Mean age about 60 years, range about 20 to 85; 82.7% male. Allowance was made for prior anti-PD-1, anti-PD-L1 or anti-CTLA-4 therapy, and roughly 40% had some.

A note on this clone: No antigen is known for it.

Produced via immunoSEQ multiplex PCR; TCRdb's table is partial and in-frame only. The data hold nearly 20,000 clones, with 85% to 90% observed a single time. Germline CDR1 is KGHSH and CDR2 is LQKENI. Trimming at V came to 5 bases and at J to 2 bases, leaving 2 bases not matched to a gene. The CDR3 is made up of 14 amino acids. Study results and caveats: The work left the antigen specificity of expanded peripheral T cells undetermined.

This receptor was identified in an adult with an advanced solid tumor such as melanoma, head and neck, liver or kidney cancer. V and J are TRBV18 and TRBJ1-1; 10 nucleotides align to TRBD1. The specimen was CD4+ or CD8+ T cells sorted from blood, collected in a trial of the OX40 agonist ivuxolimab. CDR3 loop: CASSKTGGNTEAFF. DNA of the CDR3: TGTGCCAGCTCAAAGACAGGGGGCAACACTGAAGCTTTCTTT.